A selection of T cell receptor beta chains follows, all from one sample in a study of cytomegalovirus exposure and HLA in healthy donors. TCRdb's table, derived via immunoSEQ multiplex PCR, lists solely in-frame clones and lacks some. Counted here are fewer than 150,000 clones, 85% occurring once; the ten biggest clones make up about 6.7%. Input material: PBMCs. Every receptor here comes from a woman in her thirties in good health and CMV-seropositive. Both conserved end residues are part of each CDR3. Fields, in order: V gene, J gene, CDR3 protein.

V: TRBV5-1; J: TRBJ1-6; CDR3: CASSVTGGGYNSPLHF
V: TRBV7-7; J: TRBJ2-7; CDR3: CASSMGQTYEQYF
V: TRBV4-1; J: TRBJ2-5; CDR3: CASSQSPGLSQETQYF
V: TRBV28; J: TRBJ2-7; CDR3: CASSWATYEQYF
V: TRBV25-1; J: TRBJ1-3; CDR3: CASSETGPRSGNTIYF
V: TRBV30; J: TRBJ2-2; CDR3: CAWSVWGRGGTGELFF
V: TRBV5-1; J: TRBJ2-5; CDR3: CASSLQTGVQETQYF
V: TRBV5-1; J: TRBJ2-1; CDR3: CASSLDPNDNEQFF
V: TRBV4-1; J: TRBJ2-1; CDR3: CASSQEEGREQFF
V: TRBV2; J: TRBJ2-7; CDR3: CASSELVYEQYF
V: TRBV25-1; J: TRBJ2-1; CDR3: CASSPMPRGNSYNEQFF
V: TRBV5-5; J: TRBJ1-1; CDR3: CASSLAGLGTEAFF
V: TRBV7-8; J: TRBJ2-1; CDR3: CASSLARSSYNEQFF
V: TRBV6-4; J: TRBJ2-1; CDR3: CASSDAGSSYNEQFF
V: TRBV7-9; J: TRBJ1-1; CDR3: CASSPGQPLNTEAFF
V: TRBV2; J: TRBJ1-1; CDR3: CASSDRQRNTEAFF
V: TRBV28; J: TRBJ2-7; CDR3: CASSSTGTYSYEQYF
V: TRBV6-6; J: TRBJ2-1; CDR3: CASSYDSYNEQFF
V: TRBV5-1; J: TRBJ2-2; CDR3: CASSWAVAGTGELFF
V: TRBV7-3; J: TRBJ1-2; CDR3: CASSLRPGTDYGYTF
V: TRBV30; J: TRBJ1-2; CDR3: CAFAKGQGGYGYTF
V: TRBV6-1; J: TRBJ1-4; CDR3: CASRTGPNEKLFF
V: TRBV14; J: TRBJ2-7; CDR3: CASSPGGTVSSYEQYF
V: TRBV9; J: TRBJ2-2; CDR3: CASRGGTSNVGELFF
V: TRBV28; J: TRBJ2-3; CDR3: CASSFEDSREAIGGDTQYF
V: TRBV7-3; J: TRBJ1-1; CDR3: CASSRWVESTEAFF
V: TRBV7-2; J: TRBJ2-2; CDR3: CASSLKRIGELFF
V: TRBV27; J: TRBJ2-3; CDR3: CASTPRDRGDYGTADTQYF
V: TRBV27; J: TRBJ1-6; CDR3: CASRQGLNSPLHF
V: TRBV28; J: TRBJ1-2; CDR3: CASSSRWDRGYRDYGYTF
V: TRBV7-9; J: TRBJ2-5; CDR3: CASSPRQDRRETQYF
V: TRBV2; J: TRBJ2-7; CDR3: CASSEAHFYRVEQYF
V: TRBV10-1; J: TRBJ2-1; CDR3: CARVRGRAPNEQFF
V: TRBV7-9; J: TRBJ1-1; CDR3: CASSSSPGTVTEAFF
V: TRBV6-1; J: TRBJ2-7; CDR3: CASSVGGGSSYEQYF
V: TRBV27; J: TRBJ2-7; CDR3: CASSPSSIPALYEQYF
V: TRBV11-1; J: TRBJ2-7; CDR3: CASSLDTLENEQYF
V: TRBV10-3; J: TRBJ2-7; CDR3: CAIRGTSGAGEQYF
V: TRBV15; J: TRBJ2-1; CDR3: CATSRPGSSSDYEQFF
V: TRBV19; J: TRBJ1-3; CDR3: CASSPDWGNTIYF
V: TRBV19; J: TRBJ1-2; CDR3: CASISGGANYGYTF
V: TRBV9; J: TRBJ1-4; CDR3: CASSVATGSTNEKLFF
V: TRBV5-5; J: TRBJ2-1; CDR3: CASSLHLRVSGGENEQFF
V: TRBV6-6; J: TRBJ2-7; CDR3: CASSYPGGPASYEQYF
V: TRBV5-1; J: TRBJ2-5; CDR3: CASSTGTSGQETQYF
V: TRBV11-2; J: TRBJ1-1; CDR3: CASSFTAGTEAFF
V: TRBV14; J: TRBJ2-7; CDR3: CASSQEELYEQYF
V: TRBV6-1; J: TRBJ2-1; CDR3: CASSGVSYNEQFF
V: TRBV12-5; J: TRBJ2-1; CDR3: CASGPPGEQFF
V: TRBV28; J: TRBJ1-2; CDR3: CASSPPTVGQNYGYTF
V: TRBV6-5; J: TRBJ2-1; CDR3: CASSYSMGLAENEQFF
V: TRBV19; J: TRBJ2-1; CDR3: CASSIAHYNEQFF
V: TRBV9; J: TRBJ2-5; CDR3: CASSARVQETQYF